This entry is about one TCR beta chain. Its target is unknown. This entry belongs to a study of cytomegalovirus exposure and HLA in healthy donors. General study findings and limits: Some V segments (TRBV6-2 and TRBV6-3 among them) were excluded as indistinguishable. Per published reports, the classifier diagnosed cytomegalovirus status with high specificity and sensitivity.

Germline V gene lookup returns CDR1 WNHNN and CDR2 SYGVQD (reference sequence). Losses at the gene ends were 5 bases for V and 1 base for J; bases not matched to a gene: 1. The length of the CDR3 is 13 residues. In the PCR, 60 Vbeta and 13 Jbeta primers were used. Assay used: immunoSEQ multiplex PCR; TCRdb lists only in-frame clones, some missing. The sample lists some 150,000 clones, roughly four fifths occurring once. The receptor comes from a female donor in good health and CMV-seronegative. The sample comprised PBMCs. The chain employs TRBV10-1 and TRBJ1-1; 7 bases fit TRBD1. The CDR3 DNA follows: TGCGCCAGCAGTCGGACAGGGAACACTGAAGCTTTCTTT. Translation gives CASSRTGNTEAFF.